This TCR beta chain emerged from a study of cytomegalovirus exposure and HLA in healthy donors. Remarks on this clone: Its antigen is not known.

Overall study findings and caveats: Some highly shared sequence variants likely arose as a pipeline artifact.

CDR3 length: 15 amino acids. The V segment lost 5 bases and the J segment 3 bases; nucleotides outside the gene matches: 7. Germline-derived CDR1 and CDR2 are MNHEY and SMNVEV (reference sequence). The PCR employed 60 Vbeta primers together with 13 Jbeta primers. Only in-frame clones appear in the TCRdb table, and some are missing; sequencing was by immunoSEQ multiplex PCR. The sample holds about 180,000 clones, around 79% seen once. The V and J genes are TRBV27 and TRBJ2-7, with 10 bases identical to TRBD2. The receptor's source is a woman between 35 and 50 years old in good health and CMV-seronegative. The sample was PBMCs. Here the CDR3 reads CASSASGSLGYEQYF. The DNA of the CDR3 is TGTGCCAGCAGTGCTAGCGGGAGCTTGGGCTACGAGCAGTACTTC.